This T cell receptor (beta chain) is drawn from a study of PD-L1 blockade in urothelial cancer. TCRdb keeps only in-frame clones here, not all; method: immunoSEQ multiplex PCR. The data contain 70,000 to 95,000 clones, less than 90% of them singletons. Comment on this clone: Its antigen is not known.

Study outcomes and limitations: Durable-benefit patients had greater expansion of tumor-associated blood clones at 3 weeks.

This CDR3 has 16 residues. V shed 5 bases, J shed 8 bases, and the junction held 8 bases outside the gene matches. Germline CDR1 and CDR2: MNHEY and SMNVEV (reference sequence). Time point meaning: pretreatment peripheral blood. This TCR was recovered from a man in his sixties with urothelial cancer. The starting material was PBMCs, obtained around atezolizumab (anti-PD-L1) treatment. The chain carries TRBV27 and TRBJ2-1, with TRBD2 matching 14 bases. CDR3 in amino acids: CASSIRLAGGPDEQFF. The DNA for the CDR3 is TGTGCCAGCAGTATCAGACTAGCGGGGGGGCCGGATGAGCAGTTCTTC.